This paragraph reports one T cell receptor beta chain. Its antigen is unidentified. TCRdb reprocessed the 5' RACE reads via MiXCR and lists one record per CDR3 protein. The sample lists 470,000 or so distinct CDR3 sequences, about a sixth occurring once. V lost 3 bases to trimming and J lost 4 bases, with 6 bases between them. The CDR3 is made up of 11 amino acids. Per the germline V gene, CDR1 is DFQATT and CDR2 is SNEGSKA (reference sequence). These data originate in a study of T-cell memory formation after mild COVID-19. Study conclusions and caveats: Among CD4+ contracting clones, most were CM and EM, and CD8+ ones EMRA. Memory from before infection featured some responding clones, which suggests cross-reactive memory joined.

This TCR derives from a man aged 18 to 35 who had mild COVID-19 (a few samples of this study predate the infection). Cell type and time point are not known. The source material was PBMCs or a T cell subset sorted from them (not recorded which). The gene calls are TRBV20-1 and TRBJ1-1; the D is unclear. The CDR3 DNA reads TGCAGTGCTAGTGGCTCCACTGAAGCTTTCTTT. Translated: CSASGSTEAFF.